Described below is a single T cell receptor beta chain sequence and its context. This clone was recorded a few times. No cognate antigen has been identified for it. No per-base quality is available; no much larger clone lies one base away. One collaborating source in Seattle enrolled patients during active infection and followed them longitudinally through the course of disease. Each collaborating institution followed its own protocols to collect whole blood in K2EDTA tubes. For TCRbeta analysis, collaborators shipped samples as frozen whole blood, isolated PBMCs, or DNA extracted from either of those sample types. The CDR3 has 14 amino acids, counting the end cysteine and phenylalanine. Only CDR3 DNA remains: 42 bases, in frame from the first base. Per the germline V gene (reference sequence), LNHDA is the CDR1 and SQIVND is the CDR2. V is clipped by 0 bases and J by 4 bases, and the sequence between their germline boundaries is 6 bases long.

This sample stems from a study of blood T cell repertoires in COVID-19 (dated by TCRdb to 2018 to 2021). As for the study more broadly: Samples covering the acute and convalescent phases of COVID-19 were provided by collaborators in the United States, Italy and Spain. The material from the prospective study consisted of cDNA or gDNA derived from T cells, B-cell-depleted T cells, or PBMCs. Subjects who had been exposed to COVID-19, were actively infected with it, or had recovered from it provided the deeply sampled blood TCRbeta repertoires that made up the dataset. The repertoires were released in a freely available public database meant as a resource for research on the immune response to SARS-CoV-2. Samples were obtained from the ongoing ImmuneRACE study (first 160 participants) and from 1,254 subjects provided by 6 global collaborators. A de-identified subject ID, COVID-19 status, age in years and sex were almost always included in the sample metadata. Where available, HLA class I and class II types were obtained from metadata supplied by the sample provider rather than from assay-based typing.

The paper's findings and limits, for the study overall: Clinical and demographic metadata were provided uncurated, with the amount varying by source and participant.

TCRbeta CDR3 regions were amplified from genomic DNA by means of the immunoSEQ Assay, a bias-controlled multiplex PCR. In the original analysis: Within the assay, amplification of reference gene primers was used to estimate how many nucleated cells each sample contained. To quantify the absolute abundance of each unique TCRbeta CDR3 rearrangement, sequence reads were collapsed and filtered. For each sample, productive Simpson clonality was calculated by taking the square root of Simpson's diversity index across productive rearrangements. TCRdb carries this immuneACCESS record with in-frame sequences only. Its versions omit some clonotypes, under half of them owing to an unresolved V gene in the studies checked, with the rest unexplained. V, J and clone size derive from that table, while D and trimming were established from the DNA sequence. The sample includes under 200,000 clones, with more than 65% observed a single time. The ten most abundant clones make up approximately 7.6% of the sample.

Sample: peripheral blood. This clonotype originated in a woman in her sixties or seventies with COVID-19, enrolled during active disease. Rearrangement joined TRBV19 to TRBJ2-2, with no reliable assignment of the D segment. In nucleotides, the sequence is TGTGCCAGTAGTATAGATCACGGCACCGGGGAGCTGTTTTTT. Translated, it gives CASSIDHGTGELFF.